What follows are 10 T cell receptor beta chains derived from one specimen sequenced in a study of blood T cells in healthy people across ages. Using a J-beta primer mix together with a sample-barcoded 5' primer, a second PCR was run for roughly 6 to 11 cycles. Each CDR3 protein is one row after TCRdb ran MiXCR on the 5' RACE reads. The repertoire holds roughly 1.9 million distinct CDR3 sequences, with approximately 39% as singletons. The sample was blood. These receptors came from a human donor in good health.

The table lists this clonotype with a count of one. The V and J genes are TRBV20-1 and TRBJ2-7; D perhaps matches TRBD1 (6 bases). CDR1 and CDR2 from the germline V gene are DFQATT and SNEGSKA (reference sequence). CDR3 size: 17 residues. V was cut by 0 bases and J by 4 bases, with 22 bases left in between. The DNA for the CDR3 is TGCAGTGCTAGAGATCCCGGGACAACCCACTACATTTACGAGCAGTACTTC. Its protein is CSARDPGTTHYIYEQYF.

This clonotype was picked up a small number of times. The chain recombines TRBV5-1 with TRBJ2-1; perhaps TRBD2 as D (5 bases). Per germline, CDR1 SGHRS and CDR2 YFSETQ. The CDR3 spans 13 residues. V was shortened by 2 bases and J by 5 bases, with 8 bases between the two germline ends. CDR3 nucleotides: TGCGCCAGCAGCTTCCCCGGGAACAATGAGCAGTTCTTC. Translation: CASSFPGNNEQFF.

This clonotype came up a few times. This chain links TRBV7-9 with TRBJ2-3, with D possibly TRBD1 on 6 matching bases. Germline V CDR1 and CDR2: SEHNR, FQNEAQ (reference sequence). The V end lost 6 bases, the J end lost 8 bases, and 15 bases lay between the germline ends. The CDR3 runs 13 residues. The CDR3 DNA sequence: TGTGCCAGCAGACACGGACAGACCATTACGCAGTATTTT. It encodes CASRHGQTITQYF.

The CDR3 DNA sequence: TGCAGTGCTAGAAGGTCGGGGACGAACACCGGGGAGCTGTTTTTT. Its translation: CSARRSGTNTGELFF. V usage is TRBV20-1 and J usage is TRBJ2-2; D perhaps matches TRBD2 (5 bases). The V end lost 2 bases, the J end lost 0 bases, and 10 bases lay between the germline ends. The CDR3 is 15 amino acids. Germline V gene data show CDR1 as DFQATT and CDR2 as SNEGSKA (reference sequence).

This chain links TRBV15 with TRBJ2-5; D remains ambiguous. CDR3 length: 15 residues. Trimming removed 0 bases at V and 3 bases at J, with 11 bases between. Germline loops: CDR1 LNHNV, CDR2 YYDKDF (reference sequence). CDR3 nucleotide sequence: TGTGCCACCAGCAGAGATGCCCACCGTAAAGAGACCCAGTACTTC. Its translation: CATSRDAHRKETQYF. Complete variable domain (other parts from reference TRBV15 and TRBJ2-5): DAMVIQNPRYQVTQFGKPVTLSCSQTLNHNVMYWYQQKSSQAPKLLFHYYDKDFNNEADTPDNFQSRRPNTSFCFLDIRSPGLGDTAMYLCATSRDAHRKETQYFGPGTRLLVL.

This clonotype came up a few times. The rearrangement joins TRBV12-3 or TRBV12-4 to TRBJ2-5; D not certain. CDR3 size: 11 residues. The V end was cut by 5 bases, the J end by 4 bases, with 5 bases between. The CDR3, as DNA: TGTGCCAGCAGTGCTACAGAGACCCAGTACTTC. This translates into CASSATETQYF.

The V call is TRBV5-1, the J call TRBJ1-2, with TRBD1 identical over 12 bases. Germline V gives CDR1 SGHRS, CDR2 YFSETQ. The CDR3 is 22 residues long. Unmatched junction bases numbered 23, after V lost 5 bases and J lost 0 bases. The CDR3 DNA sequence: TGCGCCAGCAGTTTTAGACCGGGACAGGGGGCGAACCTATCCCCAACTAACTATGGCTACACCTTC. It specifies CASSFRPGQGANLSPTNYGYTF.

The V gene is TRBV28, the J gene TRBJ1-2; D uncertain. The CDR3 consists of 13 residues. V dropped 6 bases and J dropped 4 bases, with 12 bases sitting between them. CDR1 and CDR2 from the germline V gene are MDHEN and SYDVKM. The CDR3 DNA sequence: TGTGCCAGCAGCCACGGGCGGACCTATGGCTACACCTTC. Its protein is CASSHGRTYGYTF.

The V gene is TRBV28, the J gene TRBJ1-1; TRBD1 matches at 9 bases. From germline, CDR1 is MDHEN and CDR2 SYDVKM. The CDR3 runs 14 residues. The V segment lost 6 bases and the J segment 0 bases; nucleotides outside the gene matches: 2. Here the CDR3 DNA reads TGTGCCAGCAGGAGGGACAGGGTGAACACTGAAGCTTTCTTT. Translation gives CASRRDRVNTEAFF. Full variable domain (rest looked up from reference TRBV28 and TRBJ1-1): DVKVTQSSRYLVKRTGEKVFLECVQDMDHENMFWYRQDPGLGLRLIYFSYDVKMKEKGDIPEGYSVSREKKERFSLILESASTNQTSMYLCASRRDRVNTEAFFGQGTRLTVV.

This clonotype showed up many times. The CDR3 nucleotides are TGCAGCGCACGAAGAGATACGCAGTATTTT. This gives the protein CSARRDTQYF. This rearrangement joins TRBV20-1 to TRBJ2-3; D not resolved. The CDR3 sequence is 10 residues long. Germline-derived CDR1 and CDR2 are DFQATT and SNEGSKA (reference sequence).